This entry is about one T cell receptor (beta chain). Its antigen specificity is not known. Base qualities are not recorded, but no much larger clone differs from it by a single base. Sequenced on an Illumina HiSeq 1500. TCRdb trimmed the raw reads at Q25, called clones with MiXCR and kept productive beta chains. Here each entry gathers all rows of one CDR3 protein and keeps the most common genes and DNA. The sample data list around 180,000 distinct CDR3 sequences, and 28% of these were observed just once. Of the sample, approximately 30% falls within the top ten clones. The sample is drawn from a study of T cell repertoires in cytomegalovirus infection (dated by TCRdb to the late 2010s). At the level of the whole study: The HLA type of each donor mattered for the analysis, because public TCR beta signatures pointed to carriage of CMV infection along with the matching HLA type. Beyond this particular receptor, the publication reports: The ex vivo response was dominated by HLA-C-restricted CMV-specific TCR beta clonotypes, which also provided the single most frequent clonotype in two of eight donors. In both this cohort and an independent cohort of 350 to 400 donors, the cumulative frequency of public TCR beta family members distinguished carriers of CMV infection plus the relevant HLA type.

CDR1 and CDR2 were assigned from the germline V gene as LGHNA and YNFKEQ. Spanning cysteine to phenylalanine, the CDR3 consists of 21 amino acids. Left in the record is the CDR3 DNA by itself, 63 bases read in frame from the first base. V has 0 bases trimmed and J has 2 bases trimmed; junction bases matching no gene number 19. Sequenced material: PBMCs. This TCR was sampled from a human donor in good health (CMV status not recorded). Some clones in this sample may be carry-over from other donors' samples. The rearranged segments are TRBV4-2 and TRBJ1-3, with 7 bases aligning to TRBD1. The DNA sequence is as follows: TGTGCCAGCAGCCAAGATGATGACAGGGACACTTTTACTCAGCCTGGAAACACCATATATTTT. The translation is CASSQDDDRDTFTQPGNTIYF.